Shown below are 17 T cell receptor beta chains from a single sample sequenced in a study of beta chain features in type 1 diabetes. Antigens for these TCRs are unknown. As every portion of the isolated RNA was reverse transcribed, the sequencing read expressed TCRB transcripts. This table comes from immunoSEQ multiplex PCR, and its TCRdb copy is limited to in-frame clones, with some not included. The data show more than 300,000 clones, with around 8.5% seen just once and around 1% held by the top ten. Study-level findings and limits: Among all four CD4+ subsets, Type 1 diabetes patients had TCRB CDR3s that were moderately but significantly shorter.

Sequenced: central memory CD4+ T cells from blood. These receptors were taken from a man between 25 and 39 years old with type 1 diabetes.

The V call is TRBV5-4, the J call TRBJ2-2; a possible D gene is TRBD1 (6 bases). V lost 4 bases and J 6 bases, leaving 16 bases between the germline ends. CDR3 length: 15 amino acids. The germline gives CDR1 SGHNT, CDR2 YYREEE (reference sequence). CDR3 residues: CASSLVQGKAGELFF. CDR3 coding DNA: TGTGCCAGCAGCCTGGTGCAGGGGAAGGCCGGGGAGCTGTTTTTT. The full variable domain, its missing parts supplied by reference TRBV5-4 and TRBJ2-2, is ETGVTQSPTHLIKTRGQQVTLRCSSQSGHNTVSWYQQALGQGPQFIFQYYREEENGRGNFPPRFSGLQFPNYSSELNVNALELDDSALYLCASSLVQGKAGELFFGEGSRLTVL.

This clone was counted ten times or more. The chain uses TRBV2 and TRBJ2-1; 7 bases map to TRBD1. The CDR3 runs to 17 residues. Germline V gene lookup returns CDR1 SNHLY and CDR2 FYNNEI. V lost 6 bases, J lost 4 bases, and 15 bases stayed unmatched. CDR3 sequence reads: CASSGPGVTGRYNEQFF. In DNA, the CDR3 is TGTGCCAGCAGCGGGCCCGGGGTGACAGGGAGATACAATGAGCAGTTCTTC. The variable domain in full, completed from reference TRBV2 and TRBJ2-1, reads EPEVTQTPSHQVTQMGQEVILRCVPISNHLYFYWYRQILGQKVEFLVSFYNNEISEKSEIFDDQFSVERPDGSNFTLKIRSTKLEDSAMYFCASSGPGVTGRYNEQFFGPGTRLTVL.

The J gene is TRBJ2-2, the V gene TRBV4-1; D is uncertain. Trimming pared 0 bases from V and 4 bases from J, leaving 12 bases between. Per the germline V gene, CDR1 is MGHRA and CDR2 is YSYEKL. The CDR3 loop spans 16 amino acids. The CDR3 region is CASSQDSSRVTGELFF. The CDR3 DNA follows: TGCGCCAGCAGCCAAGATTCCAGCAGAGTCACCGGGGAGCTGTTTTTT.

A few counts support this clone. This sequence joins TRBV30 and TRBJ1-4; tentative D call: TRBD1 (5 bases). CDR1 and CDR2 from the germline V gene are GTSNPN and SVGIG (reference sequence). Between the trimmed V and J ends, which lost 5 bases and 0 bases, there was a span of 13 bases. The CDR3 runs 15 residues. The CDR3 reads CAWDLGGTTNEKLFF. The CDR3 DNA sequence: TGTGCCTGGGACTTGGGGGGAACAACTAATGAAAAACTGTTTTTT.

The chain is built from TRBV2 and TRBJ2-2; D call uncertain. The length of the CDR3 is 13 residues. Germline lookup yields CDR1 SNHLY and CDR2 FYNNEI. Between the trimmed V and J ends, which lost 0 bases and 3 bases, there was a span of 2 bases. The CDR3 coding sequence is TGTGCCAGCAGTGAAGCGCACACCGGGGAGCTGTTTTTT. Encoded protein: CASSEAHTGELFF.

The chain links TRBV6-1 to TRBJ1-6, with a tentative D call TRBD1 (5 bases). This CDR3 has 16 residues. Trimming pared 4 bases from V and 6 bases from J, leaving 16 bases between. Germline assignment: CDR1 MNHNS and CDR2 SASEGT. DNA for the CDR3: TGTGCCAGCAGTGCTTTTGGGGCAGGAGTTAATTCACCCCTCCACTTT. It encodes CASSAFGAGVNSPLHF.

This chain uses TRBV6-5 with TRBJ1-2; no firm D call. This CDR3 has 13 residues. Trimming stripped 2 bases from V and 8 bases from J, with 12 bases between. The germline gives CDR1 MNHEY, CDR2 SVGAGI. CDR3 protein: CASSYGPSEGYTF. Here the CDR3 DNA reads TGTGCCAGCAGTTACGGTCCGTCGGAGGGCTACACCTTC.

The chain combines TRBV5-4 with TRBJ2-1, with D possibly TRBD1 on 5 matching bases. The CDR3 is 14 residues long. Germline V gene data show CDR1 as SGHNT and CDR2 as YYREEE (reference sequence). Trimming cost V 0 bases and J 7 bases, with 11 bases left between them. The CDR3 DNA reads TGTGCCAGCAGCTTGGCCCAGGGATGGAATGAGCAGTTCTTC. Its protein product is CASSLAQGWNEQFF.

This clone was detected ten times or more. The chain couples TRBV25-1 to TRBJ2-3; a weak D match, TRBD2 (6 bases). The germline V gene has CDR1 MGHDK and CDR2 SYGVNS. The CDR3 is 13 residues long. Deletions cut 8 bases from V and 2 bases from J, with 11 bases between. CDR3 in DNA: TGTGCCAGCGCGGGGTCCTCCACAGATACGCAGTATTTT. This gives the protein CASAGSSTDTQYF.

In its sample, this clone was seen a few times. V is TRBV6-5 and J is TRBJ1-4; 10 bases map to TRBD1. The V and J ends lost 5 bases and 5 bases, in that order; junction bases with no gene match: 5. The CDR3 is 15 amino acids. Germline CDR1 is MNHEY and CDR2 is SVGAGI. The DNA of the CDR3 is TGTGCCAGCAGTCATCAGGGACAGGGGAATGAAAAACTGTTTTTT. This gives the protein CASSHQGQGNEKLFF.

This clone occurred a few times. The chain combines TRBV11-2 with TRBJ2-3; D might be TRBD1 (6 bases). Trimming stripped 1 base from V and 3 bases from J, with 11 bases between. Germline CDR1 and CDR2: SGHAT and FQNNGV. This CDR3 is 15 amino acids long. In DNA form, the CDR3 reads TGTGCCAGCAGCTTAGTGGCAGGGGCGACAGATACGCAGTATTTT. The encoded protein is CASSLVAGATDTQYF.

The chain recombines TRBV2 with TRBJ2-7; 7 bases line up with TRBD1. CDR3 length: 12 amino acids. J was trimmed by 5 bases and V by 6 bases; bases with no gene match: 4. CDR1 and CDR2 from the germline V gene are SNHLY and FYNNEI. The CDR3 is CASRQGVHEQYF. CDR3 DNA: TGTGCCAGCAGGCAGGGGGTACACGAGCAGTACTTC.

Comment on this clone: A read error is possible here, since a much larger clone lies one base away. This chain connects TRBV7-2 to TRBJ2-3; no reliable D call. Germline loops: CDR1 SGHTA, CDR2 FQGNSA. V lost 4 bases, J lost 0 bases, and 5 bases lay in between. This CDR3 has 13 residues. This CDR3 is CASSSTSTDTQYF. The CDR3 DNA sequence: TGTGCCAGCAGCTCGACTAGCACAGATACGCAGTATTTT.

The rearrangement links TRBV12-5 to TRBJ2-3; D gene unclear. The CDR3 covers 13 residues. V lost 4 bases, J lost 1 base, and 6 bases lay in between. Germline CDR1 is LGHNT and CDR2 is FRNRAP. DNA for the CDR3: TGTGCTAGTGGTTCAACAGGCACAGATACGCAGTATTTT. It translates to CASGSTGTDTQYF. Full variable domain (remainder filled in from reference TRBV12-5 and TRBJ2-3): DARVTQTPRHKVTEMGQEVTMRCQPILGHNTVFWYRQTMMQGLELLAYFRNRAPLDDSGMPKDRFSAEMPDATLATLKIQPSEPRDSAVYFCASGSTGTDTQYFGPGTRLTVL.

A few counts support this clone. This rearrangement joins TRBV7-8 to TRBJ1-1, with D possibly matching TRBD1 (5 bases). The CDR3 is 15 amino acids. Per germline, CDR1 SGHVS and CDR2 FQNEAQ. V was clipped by 2 bases and J by 4 bases, with 14 bases between them. The CDR3 spells CASSLQPTAGTEAFF. CDR3 nucleotide sequence: TGTGCCAGCAGCTTACAACCGACAGCTGGCACTGAAGCTTTCTTT. Variable domain in full (rest from reference TRBV7-8 and TRBJ1-1): GAGVSQSPRYKVAKRGQDVALRCDPISGHVSLFWYQQALGQGPEFLTYFQNEAQLDKSGLPSDRFFAERPEGSVSTLKIQRTQQEDSAVYLCASSLQPTAGTEAFFGQGTRLTVV.

This clone was seen a handful of times. The J gene is TRBJ1-6, the V gene TRBV7-2; 9 bases fit TRBD1. The V and J ends lost 4 bases and 10 bases, in that order; junction bases with no gene match: 5. This CDR3 has 14 amino acids. Germline CDR1 and CDR2: SGHTA and FQGNSA. CDR3 amino acids: CASSYPGQGSPLHF. The CDR3 nucleotides read TGTGCCAGCAGCTATCCGGGACAGGGCTCACCCCTCCACTTT.

This clone was detected a few times. The same CDR3 is also encoded by other DNA sequences in this sample. The chain couples TRBV28 to TRBJ2-5; 11 bases are shared with TRBD1. CDR3 length equals 15 residues. The V gene end was trimmed by 2 bases and the J gene end by 4 bases; junction bases not matched to a gene: 3. Germline values: CDR1 MDHEN, CDR2 SYDVKM. The CDR3 bases are TGTGCCAGCAGTTTACTGGGACAGGGGGGAGAGACCCAGTACTTC. This codes for CASSLLGQGGETQYF.